A selection of T cell receptor beta chains follows, all from one sample in a study of tumor-infiltrating lymphocytes in oesophageal squamous cell carcinoma. TCRdb redid the calling of the PCR reads with MiXCR, one entry per CDR3 protein. The sample contains approximately 18,000 distinct CDR3 sequences, about 50% of which appear only once. The specimen sequenced was esophageal tumor tissue. The source of these receptors is a male donor with esophageal squamous cell carcinoma. CDR3s include the opening cysteine and the closing phenylalanine or tryptophan. A D gene is named only where the DNA matches it firmly. The listing skips clone size in some rows; elsewhere it reads once, few, many or a size class.

DNA: TGTGCCAGCAGCCAAGTGGGGGGGGAGCTGTTTTTT; CDR3: CASSQVGGELFF; D: -; size: few; J: TRBJ2-2; V: TRBV3-1
DNA: TGTGCCATCAAGGACTCCCAAGGCTACAATGAGCAGTTCTTC; CDR3: CAIKDSQGYNEQFF; D: -; size: -; J: TRBJ2-1; V: TRBV10-3
DNA: TGTGCCAGCAGCTTTCTTAGCAGCGGGAGGGCAGATACGCAGTATTTT; CDR3: CASSFLSSGRADTQYF; D: TRBD2; size: -; J: TRBJ2-3; V: TRBV7-2
DNA: TGTGCCAGCAGTTGGGAGGGTTTTGATTCACCCCTCCACTTC; CDR3: CASSWEGFDSPLHF; D: TRBD2; size: -; J: TRBJ2-5; V: TRBV12-3/TRBV12-4
DNA: TGTGCCAGCAGTCGAAGGGGGCTAGCTCTCTACGAGCAGTACTTC; CDR3: CASSRRGLALYEQYF; D: TRBD1; size: -; J: TRBJ2-7; V: TRBV28
DNA: TGTGCCACAAAACCATTGAACACCGGGGAGCTGTTTTTT; CDR3: CATKPLNTGELFF; D: -; size: -; J: TRBJ2-2; V: TRBV6-8
DNA: TGTGCCAGCATATCATCTAACCCCTCACCCCTCCACTTT; CDR3: CASISSNPSPLHF; D: -; size: -; J: TRBJ1-6; V: TRBV28
DNA: TGTGCCACCAGGGGACCCTTTACTGAAGCTTTCTTT; CDR3: CATRGPFTEAFF; D: -; size: many; J: TRBJ1-1; V: TRBV24-1
DNA: TGTGCCAGCAGCTTAGGGACAGGGGGCTTGGAGACCCAGTACTTC; CDR3: CASSLGTGGLETQYF; D: TRBD1; size: few; J: TRBJ2-5; V: TRBV7-8
DNA: TGTGCCAGCAGTGTAGGAGGGGAGGGTGAAAAACTGTTTTTT; CDR3: CASSVGGEGEKLFF; D: -; size: -; J: TRBJ1-4; V: TRBV25-1
DNA: TGTGCCAGCAGCTTCGGGACTTTCAATGAGCAGTTCTTC; CDR3: CASSFGTFNEQFF; D: -; size: -; J: TRBJ2-1; V: TRBV7-3
DNA: TGTGCCAGCAGCTTAGTGTGGGGCAATCAGCCCCAGCATTTT; CDR3: CASSLVWGNQPQHF; D: -; size: few; J: TRBJ1-5; V: TRBV7-2
DNA: TGTGCCAGCAGCTGGGGGGGGGACCGGACAGATACGCAGTATTTT; CDR3: CASSWGGDRTDTQYF; D: TRBD2; size: -; J: TRBJ2-3; V: TRBV7-3
DNA: TGTGCCAGCAGCCGGACAGGGGCCGGATTTAATGAGCAGTACTTC; CDR3: CASSRTGAGFNEQYF; D: TRBD1; size: many; J: TRBJ2-7; V: TRBV7-2
DNA: TGTGCCAGCAGTTTTAATGGGCCAGATACGCAGTATTTT; CDR3: CASSFNGPDTQYF; D: -; size: -; J: TRBJ2-3; V: TRBV28
DNA: TGTGCCACCAGTGATGGGTCCGAGTCGAACCTCTACGAGCAGTACTTC; CDR3: CATSDGSESNLYEQYF; D: -; size: few; J: TRBJ2-7; V: TRBV24-1
DNA: TGTGCCAGCAGCTTGGGGGGTCGGGGTTCTACAGATACGCAGTATTTT; CDR3: CASSLGGRGSTDTQYF; D: -; size: -; J: TRBJ2-3; V: TRBV5-6
DNA: TGTGCCAGCAGTGGACGGTCTGAAGCTTTCTTT; CDR3: CASSGRSEAFF; D: -; size: -; J: TRBJ1-1; V: TRBV28
DNA: TGCGCCAGCAGCCTCCACCCAGGGGACGTGGAGGAGACCCAGTACTTC; CDR3: CASSLHPGDVEETQYF; D: -; size: many; J: TRBJ2-5; V: TRBV4-1
DNA: TGTGCCAGCAGAGAGGACAGCTCCTACAATGAGCAGTTCTTC; CDR3: CASREDSSYNEQFF; D: -; size: -; J: TRBJ2-1; V: TRBV6-5
DNA: TGTGCCAGCAGACCAGACAGGGTAGGCTATGGCTACACCTTC; CDR3: CASRPDRVGYGYTF; D: TRBD1; size: medium-sized; J: TRBJ1-2; V: TRBV28
DNA: TGTGCCAGCAGTGAATCCGGGACAGGGGGTTACGAGCAGTACTTC; CDR3: CASSESGTGGYEQYF; D: TRBD1; size: -; J: TRBJ2-7; V: TRBV6-1
DNA: TGTGCCAGCAGCTCCCGACAGGGGAGTTCCTACAATGAGCAGTACTTC; CDR3: CASSSRQGSSYNEQYF; D: TRBD1; size: -; J: TRBJ2-7; V: TRBV7-9
DNA: TGTGCCAGCAGCTTTCCTCTAGCGGGGACCCCCGTGGGGGTAGATACGCAGTATTTT; CDR3: CASSFPLAGTPVGVDTQYF; D: TRBD2; size: -; J: TRBJ2-3; V: TRBV7-8
DNA: TGTGCCAGCAGTTTGGGGGGGAGTACTTACAATGAGCAGTTCTTC; CDR3: CASSLGGSTYNEQFF; D: TRBD2; size: large; J: TRBJ2-1; V: TRBV28
DNA: TGTGCCAGCAGCTTAATGGCGGGTGAGCAGTTCTTC; CDR3: CASSLMAGEQFF; D: -; size: -; J: TRBJ2-1; V: TRBV7-9
DNA: TGTGCCAGCAGCTCGTACAGGGCTGGGGCCAACGTCCTGACTTTC; CDR3: CASSSYRAGANVLTF; D: -; size: few; J: TRBJ2-6; V: TRBV7-3
DNA: TGTGCCAGCAGCCCTTTGAGGGTGGGGTGGGATACGCAGTATTTT; CDR3: CASSPLRVGWDTQYF; D: -; size: -; J: TRBJ2-3; V: TRBV11-2
DNA: TGTGCCAGCACCTACGCGAGGGGAGAGCAGTACTTC; CDR3: CASTYARGEQYF; D: -; size: -; J: TRBJ2-7; V: TRBV7-6
DNA: TGTGCCAGCAGCTTAAGCGGGGGGGGGGCTGAGCAGTTCTTC; CDR3: CASSLSGGGAEQFF; D: TRBD2; size: -; J: TRBJ2-1; V: TRBV7-3
DNA: TGTGCCAGCAGTTACTCGGGGACAGGGAACAATGAGCAGTTCTTC; CDR3: CASSYSGTGNNEQFF; D: TRBD1; size: medium-sized; J: TRBJ2-1; V: TRBV6-6
DNA: TGTGCCAGCAGTTACTATAGAGGACAGGGTGACTTCTATGGCTACACCTTC; CDR3: CASSYYRGQGDFYGYTF; D: TRBD1; size: many; J: TRBJ1-2; V: TRBV6-6
DNA: TGTGCCAGCAGTTTAGGACTAGCGGACCAAGAGACCCAGTACTTC; CDR3: CASSLGLADQETQYF; D: TRBD2; size: few; J: TRBJ2-5; V: TRBV28
DNA: TGTGCCAGCAGCCCTATGTCCCCTTCTAGCACAGATACGCAGTATTTT; CDR3: CASSPMSPSSTDTQYF; D: -; size: -; J: TRBJ2-3; V: TRBV5-3
DNA: TGTGCCAGCAGCGGCGGGGACAATAATGTCTACGAGCAGTACTTC; CDR3: CASSGGDNNVYEQYF; D: -; size: -; J: TRBJ2-7; V: TRBV11-2
DNA: TGTGCCAGCAGTTTATTGGGGGGCTATGGCTACACCTTC; CDR3: CASSLLGGYGYTF; D: -; size: many; J: TRBJ1-2; V: TRBV28
DNA: TGTGCTAGCAGCCCCGGGACAGGATCAACTGAAGCTTTCTTT; CDR3: CASSPGTGSTEAFF; D: TRBD1; size: medium-sized; J: TRBJ1-1; V: TRBV7-7
DNA: TGTGCCAGCAGCTTAGATCTGACAGCGTACAATGAGCAGTTCTTC; CDR3: CASSLDLTAYNEQFF; D: -; size: many; J: TRBJ2-1; V: TRBV11-2
DNA: TGTGCCAGCAGTTTCGGGGGCAGGGCAAATGAAAAACTGTTTTTT; CDR3: CASSFGGRANEKLFF; D: -; size: -; J: TRBJ1-4; V: TRBV28
DNA: TGTGCCAGCAGTTTAGTGGGGGGCGATGAGCAGTACTTC; CDR3: CASSLVGGDEQYF; D: -; size: many; J: TRBJ2-7; V: TRBV12-3/TRBV12-4
DNA: TGCGCCAGCAGTGAGTCGACCAGGGGTAGAGAGACCCAGTACTTC; CDR3: CASSESTRGRETQYF; D: -; size: medium-sized; J: TRBJ2-5; V: TRBV10-2
DNA: TGTGCCAGCAGCCACGGGACAGGCACAGATACGCAGTATTTT; CDR3: CASSHGTGTDTQYF; D: TRBD1; size: -; J: TRBJ2-3; V: TRBV6-1
DNA: TGTGCCAGCAGCCCAGGACGGTTCCAAGAGACCCAGTACTTC; CDR3: CASSPGRFQETQYF; D: -; size: once; J: TRBJ2-5; V: TRBV7-4
DNA: TGTGCCAGCAGTTCAGGGGGGGCTGAAGCTTTCTTT; CDR3: CASSSGGAEAFF; D: TRBD1; size: -; J: TRBJ1-1; V: TRBV7-6
DNA: TGTGCCAGCAGCTTAGCGACAGGTCGTTATGGGCAAGAGACCCAGTACTTC; CDR3: CASSLATGRYGQETQYF; D: -; size: many; J: TRBJ2-5; V: TRBV7-9
DNA: TGTGCCAGCGGAATCTCGGGACACCAAGAGACCCAGTACTTC; CDR3: CASGISGHQETQYF; D: -; size: -; J: TRBJ2-5; V: TRBV6-1
DNA: TGTGCCAGCAGTACCCCTCCGACTAGCGTTTCCTACAATGAGCAGTTCTTC; CDR3: CASSTPPTSVSYNEQFF; D: TRBD2; size: few; J: TRBJ2-1; V: TRBV27
DNA: TGTGCCAGCAGCTTAGGAGGGGCCACAGATACGCAGTATTTT; CDR3: CASSLGGATDTQYF; D: -; size: medium-sized; J: TRBJ2-3; V: TRBV7-9
DNA: TGTGCCAGCCGGAAAATGGGGGGAACAGAGACCCAGTACTTC; CDR3: CASRKMGGTETQYF; D: -; size: -; J: TRBJ2-5; V: TRBV7-2
DNA: TGTGCCAGCAGCTTGTTCGGAGTCACAGATACGCAGTATTTT; CDR3: CASSLFGVTDTQYF; D: -; size: -; J: TRBJ2-3; V: TRBV11-3
DNA: TGTGCCAGCAGCTTAGCGGGAGGGGGAGCGGATGAGCAGTTCTTC; CDR3: CASSLAGGGADEQFF; D: -; size: few; J: TRBJ2-1; V: TRBV7-8
DNA: TGTGCCAGCAACCCGTCGGGAACTGGAAACACCATATATTTT; CDR3: CASNPSGTGNTIYF; D: -; size: medium-sized; J: TRBJ1-3; V: TRBV12-3/TRBV12-4
DNA: TGTGCCAGCAGCTTTTCTGGGCAAGAGACCCAGTACTTC; CDR3: CASSFSGQETQYF; D: -; size: few; J: TRBJ2-5; V: TRBV7-8
DNA: TGTGCCAGCAGCTTATATACGGGGGGGACTGAAGCTTTCTTT; CDR3: CASSLYTGGTEAFF; D: -; size: -; J: TRBJ1-1; V: TRBV7-6
DNA: TGTGCCAGCGAGGGAGAAAACGGGGAGCTGTTTTTT; CDR3: CASEGENGELFF; D: -; size: -; J: TRBJ2-2; V: TRBV6-6
DNA: TGTGCCAGCAAACACTTCCCCGGGACAGGGGTATACGAGCAGTTCTTC; CDR3: CASKHFPGTGVYEQFF; D: TRBD1; size: -; J: TRBJ2-1; V: TRBV6-1
DNA: TGTGCCAGCAGCCTGCCTGGGGCAGCCTACGAGCAGTACTTC; CDR3: CASSLPGAAYEQYF; D: -; size: many; J: TRBJ2-7; V: TRBV27
DNA: TGCGCCAGCAGCTCGTCTAGCGGGAGTCAAGAGACCCAGTACTTC; CDR3: CASSSSSGSQETQYF; D: TRBD2; size: many; J: TRBJ2-5; V: TRBV5-1
DNA: TGTGCCAGCAGGGAAGGGGGGTTAGCCAAAAACATTCAGTACTTC; CDR3: CASREGGLAKNIQYF; D: -; size: many; J: TRBJ2-4; V: TRBV7-9
DNA: TGTGCCAGCAGCTTAGTCGGGCAGGTCAACAATGAGCAGTTCTTC; CDR3: CASSLVGQVNNEQFF; D: -; size: -; J: TRBJ2-1; V: TRBV7-8